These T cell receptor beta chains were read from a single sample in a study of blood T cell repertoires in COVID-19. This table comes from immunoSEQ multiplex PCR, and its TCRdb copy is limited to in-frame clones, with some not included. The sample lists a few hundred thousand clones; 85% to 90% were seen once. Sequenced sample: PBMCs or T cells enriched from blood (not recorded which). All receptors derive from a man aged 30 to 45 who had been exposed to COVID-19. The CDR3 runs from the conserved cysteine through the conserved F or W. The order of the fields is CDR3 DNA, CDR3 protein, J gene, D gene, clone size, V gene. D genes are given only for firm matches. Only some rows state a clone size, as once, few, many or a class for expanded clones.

cdr3_nt: TGTGCCAGCGGCCCAAGCGGGGGGAACAATGAGCAGTTCTTC; cdr3_aa: CASGPSGGNNEQFF; j_call: TRBJ2-1; d_call: TRBD2; clone_size: -; v_call: TRBV14
cdr3_nt: TGTGCCAGCAGCCAAGGACAGGGGGACGGTCTACCCCTCCACTTT; cdr3_aa: CASSQGQGDGLPLHF; j_call: TRBJ1-6; d_call: TRBD1; clone_size: -; v_call: TRBV14
cdr3_nt: TGTGCCAGCAGCCACCAACTTACAACTAATGAAAAACTGTTTTTT; cdr3_aa: CASSHQLTTNEKLFF; j_call: TRBJ1-4; d_call: -; clone_size: -; v_call: TRBV3-1/TRBV3-2
cdr3_nt: TGTGCCAGCAGCACCTCGGGAGGGGTTCAGCCCCAGCATTTT; cdr3_aa: CASSTSGGVQPQHF; j_call: TRBJ1-5; d_call: -; clone_size: -; v_call: TRBV9
cdr3_nt: TGCGCCAGCTATCCGGGGGGTTATAATTCACCCCTCCACTTT; cdr3_aa: CASYPGGYNSPLHF; j_call: TRBJ1-6; d_call: -; clone_size: -; v_call: TRBV4-1
cdr3_nt: TGCGCCTGCAGAAACATTCAAGAGACCCAGTACTTC; cdr3_aa: CACRNIQETQYF; j_call: TRBJ2-5; d_call: -; clone_size: -; v_call: TRBV5-1
cdr3_nt: TGTGCCAGCAGTGCAACTCGGGACAGGGTCCGGGAGACCCAGTACTTC; cdr3_aa: CASSATRDRVRETQYF; j_call: TRBJ2-5; d_call: TRBD1; clone_size: -; v_call: TRBV25-1
cdr3_nt: TGTGCCAGTAGGAACAGGGGACGAGGCAATCAGCCCCAGCATTTT; cdr3_aa: CASRNRGRGNQPQHF; j_call: TRBJ1-5; d_call: TRBD1; clone_size: -; v_call: TRBV19
cdr3_nt: TGTGCCAGCCTAGGACAGCCTTATAGCAATCAGCCCCAGCATTTT; cdr3_aa: CASLGQPYSNQPQHF; j_call: TRBJ1-5; d_call: -; clone_size: -; v_call: TRBV6-5
cdr3_nt: TGTGCCAGCAGCCCCTACGAACCGCCTAGCGGGGGTATACACTTC; cdr3_aa: CASSPYEPPSGGIHF; j_call: TRBJ2-7; d_call: TRBD2; clone_size: -; v_call: TRBV11-2
cdr3_nt: TGTGCCAGCAGCCTGGGCCAGGATGGAAACACCATATATTTT; cdr3_aa: CASSLGQDGNTIYF; j_call: TRBJ1-3; d_call: -; clone_size: -; v_call: TRBV4-2
cdr3_nt: TGCGCCAGCAGCTTGGAAGTGAGTAATTCACCCCTCCACTTT; cdr3_aa: CASSLEVSNSPLHF; j_call: TRBJ1-6; d_call: -; clone_size: -; v_call: TRBV5-1
cdr3_nt: TGCAGCCCGCAGGAAGATAAGGAGCAGTTCTTC; cdr3_aa: CSPQEDKEQFF; j_call: TRBJ2-1; d_call: -; clone_size: few; v_call: TRBV29-1
cdr3_nt: TGTGCCAGCAGTGAGACAGAGAGGCAGCCCCAGCATTTT; cdr3_aa: CASSETERQPQHF; j_call: TRBJ1-5; d_call: -; clone_size: few; v_call: TRBV6-4
cdr3_nt: TGCGCCAGCAGCCAAGAGGCGGACAGGGGTTCACCCCTCCACTTT; cdr3_aa: CASSQEADRGSPLHF; j_call: TRBJ1-6; d_call: TRBD1; clone_size: -; v_call: TRBV4-3
cdr3_nt: TGCGCCAGCAGCCAAGAGACTACTCCTAGCACAGATACGCAGTATTTT; cdr3_aa: CASSQETTPSTDTQYF; j_call: TRBJ2-3; d_call: -; clone_size: -; v_call: TRBV4-3
cdr3_nt: TGTGCCAGCAGGCGCCTCCTTCAGGGTGCGAGTACTGAAGCTTTCTTT; cdr3_aa: CASRRLLQGASTEAFF; j_call: TRBJ1-1; d_call: -; clone_size: -; v_call: TRBV13
cdr3_nt: TGTGCCAGCAGCCAAGTCGCAGCGGGCACCGGGGAGCTGTTTTTT; cdr3_aa: CASSQVAAGTGELFF; j_call: TRBJ2-2; d_call: -; clone_size: -; v_call: TRBV3-1/TRBV3-2
cdr3_nt: TGTGCCAGCAGTTTCGGGACAATAAATGAGCAGTTCTTC; cdr3_aa: CASSFGTINEQFF; j_call: TRBJ2-1; d_call: -; clone_size: -; v_call: TRBV3-1/TRBV3-2
cdr3_nt: TGTGCCATCAGCCAGGGCTATGGCTACACCTTC; cdr3_aa: CAISQGYGYTF; j_call: TRBJ1-2; d_call: -; clone_size: -; v_call: TRBV10-3
cdr3_nt: TGTGCCAGCAGCCAGTTTGAGGACAGGGCGCGGACTGAAGCTTTCTTT; cdr3_aa: CASSQFEDRARTEAFF; j_call: TRBJ1-1; d_call: TRBD1; clone_size: -; v_call: TRBV3-1/TRBV3-2
cdr3_nt: TGTGCCAGCAGTCGCGGGACAGAGCGTTACGAGCAGTACTTC; cdr3_aa: CASSRGTERYEQYF; j_call: TRBJ2-7; d_call: -; clone_size: -; v_call: TRBV6-2/TRBV6-3
cdr3_nt: TGCGCCAGCGGCCAGGGACAGGGACCCTACGAGCAGTACTTC; cdr3_aa: CASGQGQGPYEQYF; j_call: TRBJ2-7; d_call: TRBD1; clone_size: -; v_call: TRBV5-1
cdr3_nt: TGTGCCAGCAGTTTACAGGTCCCGGCGGGGGTAGCGGCCTACGAGCAGTACTTC; cdr3_aa: CASSLQVPAGVAAYEQYF; j_call: TRBJ2-7; d_call: TRBD2; clone_size: -; v_call: TRBV27
cdr3_nt: TGTGCCAGCAGCGTAGGACACCTAGCGGGGGGCACTACCTACAATGAGCAGTTCTTC; cdr3_aa: CASSVGHLAGGTTYNEQFF; j_call: TRBJ2-1; d_call: TRBD2; clone_size: -; v_call: TRBV9
cdr3_nt: TGTGCCAGCAGTGAAGCGTATCGGGGAGGCTACACCTTC; cdr3_aa: CASSEAYRGGYTF; j_call: TRBJ1-2; d_call: -; clone_size: -; v_call: TRBV6-1
cdr3_nt: TGTGCCAGTACCGGAGGACAGGTGGGACCCTCTGGGGCCAACGTCCTGACTTTC; cdr3_aa: CASTGGQVGPSGANVLTF; j_call: TRBJ2-6; d_call: TRBD1; clone_size: -; v_call: TRBV2
cdr3_nt: TGTGCCATCAGTGATTTCCGGGACAGGGCTGAAGCTTTCTTT; cdr3_aa: CAISDFRDRAEAFF; j_call: TRBJ1-1; d_call: TRBD1; clone_size: -; v_call: TRBV10-3
cdr3_nt: TGTGCCAGCTGCTTACCAGCGGCCACTGCAACTAATGAAAAACTGTTTTTT; cdr3_aa: CASCLPAATATNEKLFF; j_call: TRBJ1-4; d_call: -; clone_size: once; v_call: TRBV2
cdr3_nt: TGTGCCAGCAGCCCTTCAAGTCAGGGTATGGGGTTAGAGACCCAGTACTTC; cdr3_aa: CASSPSSQGMGLETQYF; j_call: TRBJ2-5; d_call: -; clone_size: -; v_call: TRBV4-2
cdr3_nt: TGTGCCAGTAGTATCCGAGTGAACACTGAAGCTTTCTTT; cdr3_aa: CASSIRVNTEAFF; j_call: TRBJ1-1; d_call: -; clone_size: -; v_call: TRBV19
cdr3_nt: TGTGCCAGCAGCTTAGAAGGGGACACTGAAGCTTTCTTT; cdr3_aa: CASSLEGDTEAFF; j_call: TRBJ1-1; d_call: -; clone_size: -; v_call: TRBV11-3
cdr3_nt: TGTGCCAGTAGTATCTCAGCTGGGACAGCGCACAATGAGCAGTTCTTC; cdr3_aa: CASSISAGTAHNEQFF; j_call: TRBJ2-1; d_call: TRBD1; clone_size: -; v_call: TRBV19
cdr3_nt: TGTGCCAGCATATTCCGACCCCTTGGAGGGACAGGCCAAGAGACCCAGTACTTC; cdr3_aa: CASIFRPLGGTGQETQYF; j_call: TRBJ2-5; d_call: TRBD1; clone_size: -; v_call: TRBV2
cdr3_nt: TGCGCCAGCAGCCCCGAGGTGGTCGTGACTGCAGATACGCAGTATTTT; cdr3_aa: CASSPEVVVTADTQYF; j_call: TRBJ2-3; d_call: -; clone_size: -; v_call: TRBV5-1
cdr3_nt: TGTGCCAGCAGGACAGGGAATGGGGCTGAAGCTTTCTTT; cdr3_aa: CASRTGNGAEAFF; j_call: TRBJ1-1; d_call: TRBD1; clone_size: -; v_call: TRBV6-4
cdr3_nt: TGTGCCAGCAGCCCTAGCAGCGGTTCTAGCACAGATACGCAGTATTTT; cdr3_aa: CASSPSSGSSTDTQYF; j_call: TRBJ2-3; d_call: -; clone_size: -; v_call: TRBV9
cdr3_nt: TGTGCCAGCAGCTCCGATTCGCGAGCCACAGATACGCAGTATTTT; cdr3_aa: CASSSDSRATDTQYF; j_call: TRBJ2-3; d_call: -; clone_size: once; v_call: TRBV6-2/TRBV6-3